Listed below are T cell receptor beta chains from one sample, sequenced in a study of blood T cell repertoires in COVID-19. Generated by immunoSEQ multiplex PCR, the TCRdb table keeps only in-frame clones and is missing some. Here the sample spans a few hundred thousand clones, 65% to 90% being singletons. Material: PBMCs or T cells enriched from blood (not recorded which). Every receptor here comes from a woman aged 40 to 50 with acute COVID-19. The CDR3 runs from the conserved cysteine through the conserved F or W. The order of the fields is CDR3 protein, V gene, CDR3 length, J gene.

CASSQAPYRLAGGVGDTQYF TRBV4-3 20 TRBJ2-3
CSGRGLASYNEQFF TRBV29-1 14 TRBJ2-1
CASSKDSTYQPQHF TRBV19 14 TRBJ1-5
CASQGRQGIRETQYF TRBV2 15 TRBJ2-5
CASSLSGYNQPQHF TRBV5-1 14 TRBJ1-5
CSGLWDEQFF TRBV29-1 10 TRBJ2-1
CASSLNPTGEYGYTF TRBV5-1 15 TRBJ1-2
CASTGRSGAQFF TRBV6-5 12 TRBJ2-1
CASSFGGKETQYF TRBV7-6 13 TRBJ2-5
CASSLFSAGVVRSGNTIYF TRBV7-9 19 TRBJ1-3
CASSSGTLLNTGELFF TRBV5-4 16 TRBJ2-2
CASSQVGTGENEQFF TRBV4-3 15 TRBJ2-1
CASSLSQGIEQYF TRBV7-2 13 TRBJ2-7
CTSSYMTPNTEAFF TRBV6-5 14 TRBJ1-1
CASSLSRLAGRQETQYF TRBV7-2 17 TRBJ2-5
CASSLGQGWVDTQYF TRBV7-9 15 TRBJ2-3
CASSPAGALATGREKLFF TRBV7-2 18 TRBJ1-4
CASSQERRRTATSYNSPLHF TRBV3-1/TRBV3-2 20 TRBJ1-6
CASSQVAGQNVTPLHF TRBV4-3 16 TRBJ1-6
CASSYSHRLNTEAFF TRBV6-5 15 TRBJ1-1
CASSLLGVGYGYTF TRBV28 14 TRBJ1-2
CASSNTGTASGNTIYF TRBV19 16 TRBJ1-3
CASSLSGLSYEQYF TRBV28 14 TRBJ2-7
CASSLGHQGVGTEAFF TRBV7-9 16 TRBJ1-1
CASAWGLVPTRGTDTQYF TRBV28 18 TRBJ2-3
CASSSETGLASPLHF TRBV7-2 15 TRBJ1-6
CASRFQQGGFYEQYF TRBV2 15 TRBJ2-7
CASSQLQGSEQFF TRBV5-1 13 TRBJ2-1
CASSLTRDRGTEAFF TRBV14 15 TRBJ1-1
CASSLRGLGNTIYF TRBV5-1 14 TRBJ1-3
CASKNRDRLAGELFF TRBV19 15 TRBJ2-2
CASSQRTGEETQYF TRBV5-4 14 TRBJ2-5
CASSLSGASRIPNEQFF TRBV5-4 17 TRBJ2-1
CASSLGAQTRETQYF TRBV5-1 15 TRBJ2-5
CASSLAGGRNNQPQHF TRBV5-5 16 TRBJ1-5
CASSFGNRAETQYF TRBV5-4 14 TRBJ2-5
CASSLNTGPNTEAFF TRBV5-1 15 TRBJ1-1
CASSDRDTTNEKLFF TRBV2 15 TRBJ1-4
CASSSTRRASKETQYF TRBV6-5 16 TRBJ2-5
CASSPEPSGGANEQFF TRBV7-9 16 TRBJ2-1
CASSQPGDRDSYEQYF TRBV3-1/TRBV3-2 16 TRBJ2-7
CASRVHGDRVRSPLHF TRBV5-6 16 TRBJ1-6
CSASLGGGYEQYF TRBV20-1 13 TRBJ2-7
CASRESGTSGMSSYNEQFF TRBV14 19 TRBJ2-1
CASSAVGTGELFF TRBV11-3 13 TRBJ2-2
CASKFGQGRYEQYF TRBV11-2 14 TRBJ2-7